This T cell receptor beta chain was retrieved from a study of T cell changes during pregnancy in multiple sclerosis. TCRdb's table, derived via immunoSEQ multiplex PCR, lists solely in-frame clones and lacks some. There are roughly 58,000 clones in the sample; around 94% occur only once, and around 3.2% lies in the top ten. This CDR3 comprises 13 residues. Germline V gene lookup returns CDR1 SQVTM and CDR2 ANQGSEA. V dropped 7 bases and J dropped 1; count of bases not matched to a gene: 6. The clonotype was recovered from a female donor with multiple sclerosis, enrolled in a pregnancy study. The chain employs TRBV29-1 and TRBJ1-2, with 7 bases fitting TRBD1. This material consisted of CD8+ T cells from peripheral blood mononuclear cells, taken in the third trimester of pregnancy. CDR3 sequence: CSADTGDNYGYTF. CDR3 in DNA: TGCAGCGCCGACACAGGGGATAACTATGGCTACACCTTC.